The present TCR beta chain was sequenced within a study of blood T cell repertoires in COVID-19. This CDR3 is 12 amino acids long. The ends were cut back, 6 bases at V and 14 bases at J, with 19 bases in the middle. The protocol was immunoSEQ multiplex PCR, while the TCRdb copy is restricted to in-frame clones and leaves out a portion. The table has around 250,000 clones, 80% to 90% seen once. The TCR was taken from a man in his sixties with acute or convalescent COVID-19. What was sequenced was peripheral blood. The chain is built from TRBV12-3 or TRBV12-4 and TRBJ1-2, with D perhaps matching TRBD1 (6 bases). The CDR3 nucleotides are TGTGCCAGCAGCGGGGGGCCGTCGGGCCCGACCTTC. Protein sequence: CASSGGPSGPTF.